This T cell receptor beta chain was identified in a study of human T cells and chemical hapten exposure. The time point here: patch test 1, 2 weeks after DPC sensitization. Sample treatment: therapeutic diphenylcyclopropenone sensitization with weekly scalp DPC. Phlebotomy was performed prior to application of every patch test. Donors were 18 to 70-year-old alopecia patients suitable for DPC. This clonotype is judged medium-sized. The germline V and J ends were trimmed by 0 bases and 1 base, with 22 bases remaining between them. The CDR3 loop spans 21 amino acids. CDR1 and CDR2 from the germline V gene are LGHNA and YSLEER. Methods used by the authors: A per-sample median of about 100,000 TCRs was observed, with counts ranging from about 20,000 to 750,000. TCRdb passed the RACE reads through MiXCR, listing each CDR3 protein once. The V and J calls shown here were made by TCRdb, not taken from the authors' results. The table records some 340,000 distinct CDR3 sequences, 5.5% to 8% of them present only once.

The receptor was isolated from a woman between 18 and 29 years old with alopecia areata. Some clones in this sample may be carry-over from other donors' samples. The starting material was whole blood, obtained in connection with sensitization to the hapten diphenylcyclopropenone (DPC). The chain links TRBV4-3 to TRBJ2-6, with D perhaps matching TRBD1 (7 bases). CDR3 loop: CASSQDAGSETGSSGANVLTF. The CDR3 bases are TGCGCCAGCAGCCAAGATGCGGGAAGCGAGACAGGGTCTTCTGGGGCCAACGTCCTGACTTTC.